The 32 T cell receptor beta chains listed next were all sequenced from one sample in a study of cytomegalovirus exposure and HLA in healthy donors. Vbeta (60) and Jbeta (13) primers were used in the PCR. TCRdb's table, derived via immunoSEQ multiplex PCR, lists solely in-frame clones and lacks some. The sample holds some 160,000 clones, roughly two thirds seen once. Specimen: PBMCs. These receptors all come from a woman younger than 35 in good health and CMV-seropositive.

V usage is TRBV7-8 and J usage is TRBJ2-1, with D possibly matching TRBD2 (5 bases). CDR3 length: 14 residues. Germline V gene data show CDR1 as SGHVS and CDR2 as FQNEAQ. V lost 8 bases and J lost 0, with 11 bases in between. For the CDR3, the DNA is TGTGCCAGCTCTCTAGAGGGCTCCTACAATGAGCAGTTCTTC. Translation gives CASSLEGSYNEQFF.

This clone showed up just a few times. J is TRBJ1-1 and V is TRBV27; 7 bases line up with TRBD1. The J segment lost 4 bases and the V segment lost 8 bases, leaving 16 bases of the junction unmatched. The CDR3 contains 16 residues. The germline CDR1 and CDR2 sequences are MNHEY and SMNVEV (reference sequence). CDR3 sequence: CASCKVDRAFLTEAFF. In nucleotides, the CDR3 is TGTGCCAGCTGTAAGGTTGACAGGGCTTTTCTCACTGAAGCTTTCTTT.

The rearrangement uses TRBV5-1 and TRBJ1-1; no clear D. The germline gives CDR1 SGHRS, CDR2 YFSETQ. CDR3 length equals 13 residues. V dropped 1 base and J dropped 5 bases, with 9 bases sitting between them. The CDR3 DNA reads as TGCGCCAGCAGCTTGCAGGAATGGACTGAAGCTTTCTTT. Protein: CASSLQEWTEAFF. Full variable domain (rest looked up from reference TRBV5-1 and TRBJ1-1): KAGVTQTPRYLIKTRGQQVTLSCSPISGHRSVSWYQQTPGQGLQFLFEYFSETQRNKGNFPGRFSGRQFSNSRSEMNVSTLELGDSALYLCASSLQEWTEAFFGQGTRLTVV.

This CDR3 is CASSLGYEQYF. For the CDR3, the DNA is TGCGCCAGCAGCTTGGGTTACGAGCAGTACTTC. The V call is TRBV5-1, the J call TRBJ2-5; D remains unclear. The J call may not be correct, given that the DNA end is closer to TRBJ2-7. CDR1 is SGHRS and CDR2 is YFSETQ in the germline V gene. The CDR3 runs to 11 residues.

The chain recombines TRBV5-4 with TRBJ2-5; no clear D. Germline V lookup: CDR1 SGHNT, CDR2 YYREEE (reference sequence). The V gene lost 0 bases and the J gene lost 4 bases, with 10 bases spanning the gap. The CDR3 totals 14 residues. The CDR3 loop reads CASSLEPGRETQYF. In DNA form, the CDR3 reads TGTGCCAGCAGCTTGGAACCCGGTCGAGAGACCCAGTACTTC. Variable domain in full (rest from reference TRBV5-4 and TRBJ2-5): ETGVTQSPTHLIKTRGQQVTLRCSSQSGHNTVSWYQQALGQGPQFIFQYYREEENGRGNFPPRFSGLQFPNYSSELNVNALELDDSALYLCASSLEPGRETQYFGPGTRLLVL.

The CDR3 loop reads CASSHVTGDSYEQYF. CDR3 coding DNA: TGTGCCAGCAGCCACGTGACAGGGGATAGCTACGAGCAGTACTTC. The rearrangement links TRBV4-2 to TRBJ2-7, with 8 bases lining up with TRBD1. V gave up 3 bases and J gave up 3 bases; unmatched junction bases: 7. The CDR3 has 15 amino acids. The germline V gene encodes CDR1 LGHNA and CDR2 YNFKEQ.

CDR3 amino acids: CASTGTPNYNEQFF. DNA for the CDR3: TGTGCCAGCACCGGGACACCTAACTACAATGAGCAGTTCTTC. The chain joins TRBV2 to TRBJ2-1; tentative D call: TRBD1 (6 bases). The CDR3 consists of 14 residues. V was clipped by 7 bases and J by 3 bases, with 13 bases between them. CDR1 and CDR2 (germline): SNHLY, FYNNEI.

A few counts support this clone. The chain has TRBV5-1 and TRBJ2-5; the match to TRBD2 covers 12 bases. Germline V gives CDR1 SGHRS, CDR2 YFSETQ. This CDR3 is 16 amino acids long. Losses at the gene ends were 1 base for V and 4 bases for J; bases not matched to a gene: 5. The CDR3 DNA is TGCGCCAGCAGCTTGCCTAGCGGGGGGGCCGGAGAGACCCAGTACTTC. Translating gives CASSLPSGGAGETQYF.

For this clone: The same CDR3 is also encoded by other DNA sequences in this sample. The CDR3 DNA reads as TGCGCCAGCAGCTTGGGCGGATTGAACACTGAAGCTTTCTTT. As protein: CASSLGGLNTEAFF. The V call is TRBV5-1, the J call TRBJ1-1, with D uncertain. This CDR3 has 14 residues. CDR1 and CDR2 from the germline V gene are SGHRS and YFSETQ. V was shortened by 0 bases and J by 0 bases, with 6 bases between the two germline ends.

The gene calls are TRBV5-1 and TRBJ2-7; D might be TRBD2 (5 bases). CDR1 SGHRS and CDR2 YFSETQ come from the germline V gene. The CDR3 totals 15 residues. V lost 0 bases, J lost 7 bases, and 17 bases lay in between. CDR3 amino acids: CASSLGGSLSSEQYF. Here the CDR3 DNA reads TGCGCCAGCAGCTTGGGAGGGAGTCTTTCTAGTGAGCAGTACTTC. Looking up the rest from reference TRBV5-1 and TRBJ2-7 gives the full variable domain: KAGVTQTPRYLIKTRGQQVTLSCSPISGHRSVSWYQQTPGQGLQFLFEYFSETQRNKGNFPGRFSGRQFSNSRSEMNVSTLELGDSALYLCASSLGGSLSSEQYFGPGTRLTVT.

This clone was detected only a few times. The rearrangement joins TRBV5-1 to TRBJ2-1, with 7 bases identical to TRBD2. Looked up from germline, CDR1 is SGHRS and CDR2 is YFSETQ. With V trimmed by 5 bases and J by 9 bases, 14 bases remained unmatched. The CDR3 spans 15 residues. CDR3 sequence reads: CASSMGGGRRGEQFF. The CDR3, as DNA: TGCGCCAGCAGTATGGGCGGGGGACGACGCGGTGAGCAGTTCTTC. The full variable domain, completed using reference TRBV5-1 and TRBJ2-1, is KAGVTQTPRYLIKTRGQQVTLSCSPISGHRSVSWYQQTPGQGLQFLFEYFSETQRNKGNFPGRFSGRQFSNSRSEMNVSTLELGDSALYLCASSMGGGRRGEQFFGPGTRLTVL.

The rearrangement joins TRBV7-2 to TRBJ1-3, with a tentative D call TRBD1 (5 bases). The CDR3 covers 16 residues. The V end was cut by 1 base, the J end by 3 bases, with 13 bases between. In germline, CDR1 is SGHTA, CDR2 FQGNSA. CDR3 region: CASSLERGVLGNTIYF. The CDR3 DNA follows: TGTGCCAGCAGCTTAGAACGGGGGGTACTTGGAAACACCATATATTTT.

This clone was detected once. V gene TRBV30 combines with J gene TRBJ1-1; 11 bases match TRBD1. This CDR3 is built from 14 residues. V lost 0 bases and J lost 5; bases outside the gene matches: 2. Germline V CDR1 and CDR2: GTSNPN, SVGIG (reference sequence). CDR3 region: CAWSVRDRGTEAFF. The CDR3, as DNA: TGTGCCTGGAGTGTCAGGGACAGGGGGACTGAAGCTTTCTTT.

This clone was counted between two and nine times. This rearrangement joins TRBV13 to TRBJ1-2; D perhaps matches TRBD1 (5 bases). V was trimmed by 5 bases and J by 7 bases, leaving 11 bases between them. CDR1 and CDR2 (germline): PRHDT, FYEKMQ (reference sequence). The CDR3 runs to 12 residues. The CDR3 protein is CASSVDTSGYTF. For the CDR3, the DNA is TGTGCCAGCAGCGTGGACACATCTGGCTACACCTTC.

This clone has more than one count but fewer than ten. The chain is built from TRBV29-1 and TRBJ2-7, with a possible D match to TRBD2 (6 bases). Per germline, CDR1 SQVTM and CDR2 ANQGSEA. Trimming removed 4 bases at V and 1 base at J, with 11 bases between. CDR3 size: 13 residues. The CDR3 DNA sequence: TGCAGCGTTGTGTTCGGGGGATCCTACGAGCAGTACTTC. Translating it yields CSVVFGGSYEQYF.

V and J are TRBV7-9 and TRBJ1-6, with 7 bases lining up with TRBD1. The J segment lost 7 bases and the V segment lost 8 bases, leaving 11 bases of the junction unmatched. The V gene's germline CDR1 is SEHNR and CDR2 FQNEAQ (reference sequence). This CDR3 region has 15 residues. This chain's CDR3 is CASQVGGQPNSPLHF. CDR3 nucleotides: TGTGCCAGCCAGGTTGGGGGACAGCCAAATTCACCCCTCCACTTT.

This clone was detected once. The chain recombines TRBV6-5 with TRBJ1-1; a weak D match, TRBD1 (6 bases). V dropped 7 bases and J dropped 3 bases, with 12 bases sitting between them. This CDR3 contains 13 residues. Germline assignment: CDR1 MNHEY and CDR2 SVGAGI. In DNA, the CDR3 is TGTGCCAGCAAGGACAGTTTTGACACTGAAGCTTTCTTT. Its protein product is CASKDSFDTEAFF.

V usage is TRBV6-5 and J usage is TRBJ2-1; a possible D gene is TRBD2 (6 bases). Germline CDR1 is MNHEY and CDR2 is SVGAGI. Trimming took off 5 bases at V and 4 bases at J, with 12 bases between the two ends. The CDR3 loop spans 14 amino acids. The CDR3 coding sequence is TGTGCCAGCAGTCGAAGGGAGGCGTACAATGAGCAGTTCTTC. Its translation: CASSRREAYNEQFF.

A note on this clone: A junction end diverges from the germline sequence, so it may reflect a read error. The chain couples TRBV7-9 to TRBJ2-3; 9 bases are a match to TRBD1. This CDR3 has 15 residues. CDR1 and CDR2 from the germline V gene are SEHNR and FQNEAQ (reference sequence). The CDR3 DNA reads TGTTCCAGCAGCCTAGGGACAGGGCAGACAGATACGCAGTATTTT. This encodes CSSSLGTGQTDTQYF.

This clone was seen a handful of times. The CDR3 sequence: CAWRLGTGDYNEQFF. CDR3 bases: TGTGCCTGGAGGTTGGGGACAGGCGACTACAATGAGCAGTTCTTC. The chain recombines TRBV30 with TRBJ2-1, with 8 bases fitting TRBD1. The CDR3 spans 15 residues. Trimming at V came to 3 bases and at J to 3 bases, leaving 7 bases not matched to a gene. The germline CDR1 and CDR2 sequences are GTSNPN and SVGIG (reference sequence).

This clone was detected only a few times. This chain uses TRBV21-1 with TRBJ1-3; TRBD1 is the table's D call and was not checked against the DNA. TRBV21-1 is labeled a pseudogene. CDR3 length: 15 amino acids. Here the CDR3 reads CASSQTGDSGNTIYF. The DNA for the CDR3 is TGTGCCAGCAGCCAAACAGGGGACTCTGGAAACACCATATATTTT.

The CDR3 DNA reads TGTGCCAGCAGAACAGGGGGCTCTGGAAACACCATATATTTT. As protein: CASRTGGSGNTIYF. The chain carries TRBV6-1 and TRBJ1-3; 8 bases are a match to TRBD1. CDR3 size: 14 residues. V gave up 6 bases and J gave up 0 bases; unmatched junction bases: 1. Germline assignment: CDR1 MNHNS and CDR2 SASEGT.

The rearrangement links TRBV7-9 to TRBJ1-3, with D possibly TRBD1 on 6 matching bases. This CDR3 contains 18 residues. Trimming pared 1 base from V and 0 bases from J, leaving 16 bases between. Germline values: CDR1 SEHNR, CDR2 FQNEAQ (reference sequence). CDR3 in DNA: TGTGCCAGCAGCTTAGGAGGGGGGGTAGGCTCCTCTGGAAACACCATATATTTT. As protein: CASSLGGGVGSSGNTIYF.

This CDR3 reads CASSPQGISGDADTQYF. CDR3 nucleotides: TGTGCCAGCAGTCCTCAGGGGATTAGCGGGGATGCAGATACGCAGTATTTT. The chain joins TRBV27 to TRBJ2-3; 8 bases align to TRBD2. Losses at the gene ends were 5 bases for V and 4 bases for J; bases not matched to a gene: 14. The germline V gene has CDR1 MNHEY and CDR2 SMNVEV (reference sequence). This CDR3 has 17 amino acids.

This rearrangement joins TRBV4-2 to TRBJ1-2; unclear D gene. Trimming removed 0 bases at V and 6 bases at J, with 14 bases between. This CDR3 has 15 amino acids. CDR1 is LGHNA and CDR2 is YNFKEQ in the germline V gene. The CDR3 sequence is CASSQDYIAPDGYTF. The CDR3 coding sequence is TGTGCCAGCAGCCAAGATTATATTGCCCCAGATGGCTACACCTTC.

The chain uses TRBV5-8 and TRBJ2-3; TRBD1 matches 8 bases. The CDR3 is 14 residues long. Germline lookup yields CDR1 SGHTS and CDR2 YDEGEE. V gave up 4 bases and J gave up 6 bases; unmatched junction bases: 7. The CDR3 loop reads CASSPRQGKDTQYF. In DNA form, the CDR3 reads TGTGCCAGCAGCCCCCGACAGGGGAAGGATACGCAGTATTTT.

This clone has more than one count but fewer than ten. The DNA for the CDR3 is TGTGCCAGCTCACCAGGCACAGGGACCGTACGCTATGGCTACACCTTC. Protein: CASSPGTGTVRYGYTF. This chain joins TRBV18 and TRBJ1-2; D might be TRBD1 (6 bases). Germline values: CDR1 KGHSH, CDR2 LQKENI. The CDR3 is 16 residues long. Trimming stripped 2 bases from V and 4 bases from J, with 17 bases between.

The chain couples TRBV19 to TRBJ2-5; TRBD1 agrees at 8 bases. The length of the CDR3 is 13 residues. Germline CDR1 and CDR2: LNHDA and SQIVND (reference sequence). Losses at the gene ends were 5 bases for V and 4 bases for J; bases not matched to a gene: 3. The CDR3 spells CASSSTGVETQYF. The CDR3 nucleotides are TGTGCCAGTAGTTCGACAGGGGTAGAGACCCAGTACTTC.

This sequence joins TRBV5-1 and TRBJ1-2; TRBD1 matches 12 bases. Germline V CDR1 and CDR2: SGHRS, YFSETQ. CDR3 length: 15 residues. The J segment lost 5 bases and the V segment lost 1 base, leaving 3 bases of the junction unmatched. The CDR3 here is CASSLSGQGAYGYTF. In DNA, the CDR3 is TGCGCCAGCAGCTTGTCGGGACAGGGGGCATATGGCTACACCTTC.

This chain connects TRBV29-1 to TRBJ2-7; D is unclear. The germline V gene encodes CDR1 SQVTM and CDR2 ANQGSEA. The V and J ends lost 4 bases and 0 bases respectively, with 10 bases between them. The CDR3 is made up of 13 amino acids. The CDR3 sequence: CSVVLSYSYEQYF. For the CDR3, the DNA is TGCAGCGTTGTTCTTAGCTACTCCTACGAGCAGTACTTC.

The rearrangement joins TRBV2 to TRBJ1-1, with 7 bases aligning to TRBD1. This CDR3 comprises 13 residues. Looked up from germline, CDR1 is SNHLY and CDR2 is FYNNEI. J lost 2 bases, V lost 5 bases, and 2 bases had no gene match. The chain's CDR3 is CASSRDRNTEAFF. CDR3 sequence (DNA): TGTGCCAGCAGTCGGGACAGAAACACTGAAGCTTTCTTT. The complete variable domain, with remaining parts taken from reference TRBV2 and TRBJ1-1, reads EPEVTQTPSHQVTQMGQEVILRCVPISNHLYFYWYRQILGQKVEFLVSFYNNEISEKSEIFDDQFSVERPDGSNFTLKIRSTKLEDSAMYFCASSRDRNTEAFFGQGTRLTVV.

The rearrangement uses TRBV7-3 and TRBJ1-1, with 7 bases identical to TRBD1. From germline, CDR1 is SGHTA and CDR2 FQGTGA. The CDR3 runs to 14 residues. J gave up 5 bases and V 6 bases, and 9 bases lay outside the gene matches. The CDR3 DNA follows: TGTGCCAGCAGGGTTACAGGGGCCCGGACTGAAGCTTTCTTT. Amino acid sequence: CASRVTGARTEAFF.